The TCR beta chain described here comes from a study of cytomegalovirus exposure and HLA in healthy donors. As for this clone: Its antigen is as yet unknown.

Study-wide points: Further analysis, carried out later, found HLA-associated TCR beta chains more clonally expanded than equally common other chains. It was about 180 TCR beta chains that were listed as cytomegalovirus-associated.

This CDR3 has 18 residues. Deletions cut 1 base from V and 2 bases from J, with 18 bases between. Germline V CDR1 and CDR2: SGHVS, FQNEAQ. With 60 Vbeta and 13 Jbeta primers, the PCR was carried out. Only in-frame clones appear in the TCRdb table, and some are missing; sequencing was by immunoSEQ multiplex PCR. The sample carries about 160,000 clones, roughly 85% recorded once. The chain has TRBV7-8 and TRBJ1-3; the D is unclear. This receptor was taken from a woman aged 45-65 years in good health and CMV-seropositive. The sample comprised PBMCs. CDR3 protein: CASSLVLREGSTGNTIYF. The CDR3 bases are TGTGCCAGCAGCTTAGTATTGAGGGAGGGTTCGACTGGAAACACCATATATTTT.